A single sample gave rise to the 28 T cell receptor beta chains below, sequenced in a study of blood T cell repertoires in COVID-19. Data came from immunoSEQ multiplex PCR; TCRdb stores just in-frame clones and leaves some out. The sample yields roughly 200,000 clones, approximately 85% seen once. The sequencing sample was made of PBMCs or T cells enriched from blood (not recorded which). All receptors derive from a man aged 40-49 years who had recovered from COVID-19.

CDR3 in DNA: TGCAGCGTCGTTGGAGACACCGGGGAGCTGTTTTTT. This codes for CSVVGDTGELFF. J is TRBJ2-2 and V is TRBV29-1; the D is unclear. The CDR3 extends over 12 amino acids. Looked up from germline, CDR1 is SQVTM and CDR2 is ANQGSEA. V dropped 6 bases and J dropped 3 bases, with 8 bases sitting between them.

This sequence joins TRBV30 and TRBJ1-5; D gene unclear. V shed 1 base and J shed 4 bases, with 8 bases lying between them. Germline CDR1 GTSNPN, CDR2 SVGIG (reference sequence). This CDR3 has 13 amino acids. CDR3 nucleotide sequence: TGTGCCTGGAGTGGCGGGGAGAATCAGCCCCAGCATTTT. Translation: CAWSGGENQPQHF.

The chain carries TRBV10-1 and TRBJ1-5; TRBD1 might be the D (6 bases). The germline V gene has CDR1 WNHNN and CDR2 SYGVQD (reference sequence). The CDR3 totals 13 residues. Trimming took 11 bases from V and 0 from J, leaving 11 bases between them. The CDR3 region has the DNA TGCGCCCGACAGGAGAATAGCAATCAGCCCCAGCATTTT. Translation gives CARQENSNQPQHF.

This sequence joins TRBV19 and TRBJ1-1, with a tentative D call TRBD1 (5 bases). The CDR3 sequence is 13 residues long. Between the trimmed V and J ends, which lost 6 bases and 3 bases, there was a span of 11 bases. Germline-derived CDR1 and CDR2 are LNHDA and SQIVND (reference sequence). CDR3 nucleotide sequence: TGTGCCAGTAGGGGGGGTTGGGACACTGAAGCTTTCTTT. This sequence encodes CASRGGWDTEAFF.

V gene TRBV14 combines with J gene TRBJ1-1; a weak D match, TRBD1 (6 bases). This CDR3 is built from 14 residues. With 2 bases removed from V and 5 bases from J, the gap between germline ends came to 12 bases. Germline CDR1 and CDR2: SGHDN and FVKESK. The CDR3 sequence is CASSQRGRETEAFF. CDR3 bases: TGTGCCAGCAGCCAAAGGGGGAGGGAAACTGAAGCTTTCTTT.

The V and J genes are TRBV7-9 and TRBJ1-2; perhaps TRBD1 as D (5 bases). The V gene lost 9 bases and the J gene lost 0 bases, with 17 bases spanning the gap. Per germline, CDR1 SEHNR and CDR2 FQNEAQ (reference sequence). The CDR3 length is 15 residues. This CDR3 reads CASSQAAGANYGYTF. The DNA of the CDR3 is TGTGCCAGTTCACAGGCCGCTGGGGCTAACTATGGCTACACCTTC.

This rearrangement joins TRBV28 to TRBJ2-7; no clear D gene. The length of the CDR3 is 11 residues. V lost 3 bases, J lost 6 bases, and 6 bases lay in between. CDR1 and CDR2 from the germline V gene are MDHEN and SYDVKM. The CDR3 here is CASSLYGEQYF. The CDR3 DNA is TGTGCCAGCAGTTTGTACGGCGAGCAGTACTTC. The whole variable domain, remainder taken from reference TRBV28 and TRBJ2-7, is DVKVTQSSRYLVKRTGEKVFLECVQDMDHENMFWYRQDPGLGLRLIYFSYDVKMKEKGDIPEGYSVSREKKERFSLILESASTNQTSMYLCASSLYGEQYFGPGTRLTVT.

J is TRBJ2-3 and V is TRBV5-1; no clear D. Germline CDR1 is SGHRS and CDR2 is YFSETQ. The CDR3 is made up of 13 amino acids. The V gene lost 0 bases and the J gene lost 4 bases, with 6 bases spanning the gap. CDR3: CASSLETPDTQYF. In nucleotides, the CDR3 is TGCGCCAGCAGCTTGGAAACTCCAGATACGCAGTATTTT.

V gene TRBV12-3 or TRBV12-4 combines with J gene TRBJ2-5, with 7 bases aligning to TRBD2. The J segment lost 5 bases and the V segment lost 6 bases, leaving 6 bases of the junction unmatched. CDR3 length: 13 residues. The CDR3 bases are TGTGCCAGCAGACCCAGCGGGGAGGAGACCCAGTACTTC. Residues: CASRPSGEETQYF.

The chain joins TRBV5-5 to TRBJ1-6; D remains unclear. This CDR3 spans 13 amino acids. Trimming stripped 4 bases from V and 6 bases from J, with 8 bases between. The germline CDR1 and CDR2 sequences are SGHKS and YYEKEE (reference sequence). CDR3 residues: CASSQDPNSPLHF. CDR3 sequence (DNA): TGTGCCAGCAGCCAGGATCCTAATTCACCCCTCCACTTT.

This clone appeared a single time. The genes are TRBV28 and TRBJ1-1, with D possibly TRBD1 on 6 matching bases. Germline CDR1 is MDHEN and CDR2 is SYDVKM. The CDR3 runs 15 residues. V was pared by 2 bases and J by 4 bases, with 14 bases between. CDR3 sequence reads: CASSLPQGLGTEAFF. The CDR3 DNA sequence: TGTGCCAGCAGTTTACCCCAGGGGCTGGGCACTGAAGCTTTCTTT.

The V and J genes are TRBV11-2 and TRBJ2-7; D possibly corresponds to TRBD2 (5 bases). The CDR3 loop spans 11 amino acids. The V end lost 5 bases, the J end lost 10 bases, and 12 bases lay between the germline ends. Germline CDR1 is SGHAT and CDR2 is FQNNGV. This CDR3 reads CASSAVREQYF. CDR3 DNA sequence: TGTGCCAGCAGCGCAGTCCGGGAACAGTACTTC.

The chain uses TRBV19 and TRBJ2-7; the match to TRBD1 covers 8 bases. This CDR3 contains 15 residues. Germline CDR1 is LNHDA and CDR2 is SQIVND (reference sequence). V dropped 6 bases and J dropped 2; count of bases not matched to a gene: 9. The CDR3: CASRPEQGVAYEQYF. As DNA, the CDR3 is TGTGCCAGTAGACCCGAACAGGGGGTTGCCTACGAGCAGTACTTC. Together with reference TRBV19 and TRBJ2-7, the CDR3 gives the full variable domain: DGGITQSPKYLFRKEGQNVTLSCEQNLNHDAMYWYRQDPGQGLRLIYYSQIVNDFQKGDIAEGYSVSREKKESFPLTVTSAQKNPTAFYLCASRPEQGVAYEQYFGPGTRLTVT.

This clone was seen only once. The genes are TRBV30 and TRBJ2-7, with TRBD1 matching 9 bases. The CDR3 loop spans 14 amino acids. The germline V gene encodes CDR1 GTSNPN and CDR2 SVGIG (reference sequence). Germline trimming cut 2 bases from V and 5 bases from J; bases unmatched to any gene: 7. CDR3 DNA: TGTGCCTGGAGTACGGGACAGGGAATCCACGAGCAGTACTTC. This sequence encodes CAWSTGQGIHEQYF.

The gene calls are TRBV19 and TRBJ2-7; TRBD1 aligns across 8 bases. J gave up 2 bases and V 4 bases, and 7 bases lay outside the gene matches. This CDR3 has 15 residues. Looked up from germline, CDR1 is LNHDA and CDR2 is SQIVND (reference sequence). CDR3 sequence: CASSTMTGATYEQYF. As DNA, the CDR3 is TGTGCCAGTAGTACCATGACAGGGGCCACCTACGAGCAGTACTTC.

J is TRBJ2-7 and V is TRBV7-9, with D perhaps matching TRBD2 (6 bases). This CDR3 has 14 residues. The germline gives CDR1 SEHNR, CDR2 FQNEAQ (reference sequence). V was clipped by 3 bases and J by 2 bases, with 11 bases between them. CDR3 amino acids: CASSFGGEPYEQYF. The CDR3 bases are TGTGCCAGCAGCTTCGGCGGGGAACCCTACGAGCAGTACTTC.

The J gene is TRBJ2-1, the V gene TRBV7-2, with a weak D call TRBD2 (6 bases). Germline V CDR1 and CDR2: SGHTA, FQGNSA. The V end lost 5 bases, the J end lost 11 bases, and 19 bases lay between the germline ends. The CDR3 runs 14 residues. CDR3 bases: TGTGCCAGCAGCCTTAACTCGGGACTCCAGAAGCAGTTCTTC. Encoded protein: CASSLNSGLQKQFF. The variable domain in full, completed from reference TRBV7-2 and TRBJ2-1, reads GAGVSQSPSNKVTEKGKDVELRCDPISGHTALYWYRQSLGQGLEFLIYFQGNSAPDKSGLPSDRFSAERTGGSVSTLTIQRTQQEDSAVYLCASSLNSGLQKQFFGPGTRLTVL.

The chain has TRBV3-1 (or the pseudogene TRBV3-2) and TRBJ1-2; 9 positions agree with TRBD1. The CDR3 extends over 11 amino acids. Germline V CDR1 and CDR2: LGHDT, YNNKEL (reference sequence). V lost 5 bases, J lost 8 bases, and 0 bases stayed unmatched. The CDR3 DNA reads as TGTGCCAGCAGCACAGGGGGCGGCTACACCTTC. Translated: CASSTGGGYTF.

The chain has TRBV30 and TRBJ1-1; D remains ambiguous. The CDR3 runs 11 residues. Deletions cut 5 bases from V and 0 bases from J, with 4 bases between. Germline CDR1 and CDR2: GTSNPN and SVGIG (reference sequence). The CDR3 region is CAWVMNTEAFF. CDR3 DNA sequence: TGTGCCTGGGTTATGAACACTGAAGCTTTCTTT. The entire variable domain, with the rest obtained from reference TRBV30 and TRBJ1-1, is as follows: SQTIHQWPATLVQPVGSPLSLECTVEGTSNPNLYWYRQAAGRGLQLLFYSVGIGQISSEVPQNLSASRPQDRQFILSSKKLLLSDSGFYLCAWVMNTEAFFGQGTRLTVV.

The chain couples TRBV10-3 to TRBJ2-1; 8 bases are shared with TRBD2. Per germline, CDR1 ENHRY and CDR2 SYGVKD. This CDR3 has 12 residues. With 10 bases clipped from V and 10 bases from J, the junction kept 9 bases outside the gene matches. The CDR3 bases are TGTGCCACACGGGGGGGAGTTGAGGAGCAGTTCTTC. This translates into CATRGGVEEQFF.

V usage is TRBV3-1 (or the pseudogene TRBV3-2) and J usage is TRBJ2-5; tentatively, D is TRBD1 (5 bases). This CDR3 is built from 12 residues. Germline V gives CDR1 LGHDT, CDR2 YNNKEL (reference sequence). V dropped 4 bases and J dropped 2 bases, with 5 bases sitting between them. CDR3 amino acids: CASSRQQETQYF. CDR3 nucleotides: TGTGCCAGCAGCCGACAGCAAGAGACCCAGTACTTC.

The chain has TRBV5-1 and TRBJ1-4, with a possible D match to TRBD1 (5 bases). The V end lost 4 bases, the J end lost 0 bases, and 10 bases lay between the germline ends. Germline V lookup: CDR1 SGHRS, CDR2 YFSETQ. The CDR3 loop spans 15 amino acids. This CDR3 is CASSPGGATNEKLFF. For the CDR3, the DNA is TGCGCCAGCAGCCCCGGAGGGGCAACTAATGAAAAACTGTTTTTT.

This clone was found once. This chain joins TRBV29-1 and TRBJ1-2; perhaps TRBD1 as D (6 bases). Germline V gene data show CDR1 as SQVTM and CDR2 as ANQGSEA. CDR3 length: 12 amino acids. Trimming pared 4 bases from V and 3 bases from J, leaving 9 bases between. The CDR3 sequence is CSVAEGDYGYTF. The CDR3 nucleotides read TGCAGCGTTGCTGAGGGGGACTATGGCTACACCTTC.

V is TRBV5-1 and J is TRBJ1-4, with D possibly TRBD1 on 5 matching bases. CDR1 is SGHRS and CDR2 is YFSETQ in the germline V gene. Deletions cut 3 bases from V and 8 bases from J, with 17 bases between. The CDR3 has 15 residues. This CDR3 is CASSSGHQGGEKLFF. The CDR3 DNA reads as TGCGCCAGCAGCTCCGGTCATCAGGGCGGCGAAAAACTGTTTTTT.

The rearrangement uses TRBV28 and TRBJ2-7, with D tentatively TRBD2 (6 bases). The CDR3 is made up of 12 amino acids. The germline gives CDR1 MDHEN, CDR2 SYDVKM. V lost 5 bases, J lost 6 bases, and 11 bases lay in between. The CDR3 protein is CASSDGSGEQYF. CDR3 sequence (DNA): TGTGCCAGCAGTGACGGGAGCGGCGAGCAGTACTTC.

The chain has TRBV5-6 and TRBJ2-5; D call uncertain. Per germline, CDR1 SGHDT and CDR2 YYEEEE. V was trimmed by 7 bases and J by 1 base, leaving 11 bases between them. The CDR3 covers 13 residues. This chain's CDR3 is CASARSPQETQYF. CDR3 in DNA: TGTGCCAGCGCGAGGAGCCCCCAAGAGACCCAGTACTTC.

This sequence joins TRBV6-5 and TRBJ2-7, with 7 nucleotides matching TRBD1. Germline CDR1 reads MNHEY; CDR2 reads SVGAGI. CDR3 length: 15 amino acids. V was clipped by 6 bases and J by 0 bases; unmatched bases: 8. The CDR3 sequence: CASRVPGQSSYEQYF. The CDR3 DNA is TGTGCCAGCAGGGTACCGGGACAGAGCTCCTACGAGCAGTACTTC.

The V gene is TRBV5-1, the J gene TRBJ2-1; 10 nucleotides align to TRBD2. The CDR3 runs 15 residues. Germline CDR1 SGHRS, CDR2 YFSETQ. Trimming cost V 0 bases and J 8 bases; bases outside gene matches: 5. DNA of the CDR3: TGCGCCAGCAGCTTGGACGCTAGCGGGAGTGATGAGCAGTTCTTC. Translation: CASSLDASGSDEQFF. The entire variable domain, with the rest obtained from reference TRBV5-1 and TRBJ2-1, is as follows: KAGVTQTPRYLIKTRGQQVTLSCSPISGHRSVSWYQQTPGQGLQFLFEYFSETQRNKGNFPGRFSGRQFSNSRSEMNVSTLELGDSALYLCASSLDASGSDEQFFGPGTRLTVL.